This T cell receptor (beta chain) was captured in a study of beta chain features in type 1 diabetes. This CDR3 spans 15 amino acids. The ends lost 5 bases at V and 8 bases at J; junction bases unmatched: 8. In germline, CDR1 is SGHAT, CDR2 FQNNGV. The sample holds many counts of this clone. Sequenced material consisted of expressed TCRB transcripts (all of the isolated RNA was reverse transcribed). Method: immunoSEQ multiplex PCR; TCRdb's copy keeps in-frame clones and lacks some. Among approximately 160,000 clones, about 8.5% were seen once, and the ten largest hold 0.65%. Sorting that relied on CD45RO/CCR7/CD25/CD127/CD95/CD27 yielded CD4+ naive, central memory, regulatory and stem cell-like memory cells.

The TCR comes from a man between 18 and 29 years old in good health. The source material was central memory CD4+ T cells from blood. This chain joins TRBV11-2 and TRBJ2-1; 11 nucleotides match TRBD1. The CDR3 sequence: CASSAGQGAYDEQFF. In DNA form, the CDR3 reads TGTGCCAGCAGCGCAGGACAGGGGGCTTACGATGAGCAGTTCTTC.